This TCR beta chain was sequenced for a study of spatial heterogeneity in lung cancer. Sample time point: sample taken at primary tumor resection. In each case, whole RNA from tumor, nontumor lung or frozen PBMC was sequenced unsorted. This clonotype is classed as medium-sized. From germline, CDR1 is LGHNA and CDR2 YSLEER. Between the trimmed V and J ends, which lost 0 bases and 6 bases, there was a span of 7 bases. This CDR3 has 13 amino acids. Each CDR3 protein gets one entry after TCRdb re-called the 5' RACE reads with MiXCR. Of almost 3,000 distinct CDR3 sequences in the sample, 15% to 20% are singletons; the top ten hold roughly a quarter.

The clonotype originates from a female donor with early-stage non-small cell lung cancer. Sequencing used normal lung tissue next to the tumor, obtained at surgery. The V call is TRBV4-3, the J call TRBJ2-3; unclear D gene. The CDR3 sequence is CASSQDRWDTQYF. CDR3 DNA: TGCGCCAGCAGCCAAGACCGCTGGGATACGCAGTATTTT.